The next 11 T cell receptor beta chains were all read from a single sample in a study of early T cells in non-severe SARS-CoV-2 infection (dated by TCRdb to about 2021). Receptors were amplified or captured by 5' RACE. The sequencer listed for this sample is NextSeq 500. The raw public reads went through TCRdb reprocessing: fastp at Q25, MiXCR clone calling, in-frame beta chains kept. Rows with a matching CDR3 protein are joined into one entry that keeps the most common DNA and genes. A total of 21,000 or so distinct CDR3 sequences appear in this sample, about 5.6% of them only once. The ten largest clones take up roughly a tenth of the sample. Sequencing was done on a sample of whole blood. These receptors all come from an adult who was a healthcare worker with PCR-confirmed SARS-CoV-2 infection or an uninfected control (not recorded which).

As concerns this clonotype: A much more abundant neighbour one base away suggests this may be a read error. The chain couples TRBV19 to TRBJ1-2; 7 bases fit TRBD1. This CDR3 is built from 17 residues. Germline-derived CDR1 and CDR2 are LNHDA and SQIVND (reference sequence). The CDR3 protein is CVSSTKYRQGVNYGYTF. In nucleotides, the CDR3 is TGTGTCAGTAGTACCAAGTATCGGCAGGGGGTTAACTATGGCTACACCTTC.

The chain recombines TRBV7-6 with TRBJ2-7, with TRBD2 as a possible D gene (5 bases). Trimming pared 1 base from V and 5 bases from J, leaving 15 bases between. CDR1 and CDR2 (germline): SGHVS, FNYEAQ. The CDR3 is 15 amino acids. The CDR3 spells CASSLDTGVPHEQYF. The DNA for the CDR3 is TGTGCCAGCAGCTTAGACACCGGGGTCCCCCACGAGCAGTACTTC.

There are many counts of this clonotype. The chain joins TRBV18 to TRBJ2-5, with a possible D match to TRBD2 (5 bases). V shed 0 bases and J shed 1 base, with 6 bases lying between them. The CDR3 runs to 14 residues. Germline V lookup: CDR1 KGHSH, CDR2 LQKENI. In nucleotides, the CDR3 is TGTGCCAGCTCACCACCCAGCGGCCAAGAGACCCAGTACTTC. Translating gives CASSPPSGQETQYF.

This clonotype was counted many times. The chain carries TRBV27 and TRBJ2-1; the match to TRBD1 covers 8 bases. Germline CDR1 reads MNHEY; CDR2 reads SMNVEV (reference sequence). Trimming removed 5 bases from V and 8 bases from J; junction bases left unmatched: 11. The CDR3 covers 15 residues. In nucleotides, the CDR3 is TGTGCCAGCAGTCCATGGGACAGGCGGTTGGATGAGCAGTTCTTC. The encoded protein is CASSPWDRRLDEQFF.

The table lists this clonotype with many counts. This sequence joins TRBV19 and TRBJ2-1, with TRBD2 matching 9 bases. Trimming took 5 bases from V and 4 from J; bases not matched to a gene: 6. The CDR3 length is 15 residues. Germline CDR1 reads LNHDA; CDR2 reads SQIVND (reference sequence). The CDR3 protein is CASSPSGNQYNEQFF. CDR3 bases: TGTGCCAGTAGTCCTAGCGGGAACCAATACAATGAGCAGTTCTTC.

Ten or more counts support this clonotype. This chain links TRBV5-6 with TRBJ2-7, with a tentative D call TRBD1 (5 bases). Germline-derived CDR1 and CDR2 are SGHDT and YYEEEE. The CDR3 is 15 amino acids. V was trimmed by 4 bases and J by 2 bases, leaving 16 bases between them. The CDR3 nucleotides are TGTGCCAGCAGCCGTTACCAGACAGCCACCTACGAGCAGTACTTC. The encoded protein is CASSRYQTATYEQYF.

This clonotype was recorded many times. Here the CDR3 DNA reads TGCGCCAGCAGCATGACTAGCGGGAGTAACTACGAGCAGTACTTC. Encoded protein: CASSMTSGSNYEQYF. The gene calls are TRBV5-1 and TRBJ2-7, with TRBD2 matching over 12 bases. V was pared by 4 bases and J by 3 bases, with 5 bases of the junction left unmatched. Germline values: CDR1 SGHRS, CDR2 YFSETQ. The CDR3 is made up of 15 amino acids.

This clonotype was recorded at least ten times. The chain carries TRBV7-9 and TRBJ2-1; 8 bases align to TRBD1. Trimming removed 1 base from V and 0 bases from J; junction bases left unmatched: 8. CDR1 and CDR2 (germline): SEHNR, FQNEAQ (reference sequence). CDR3 length equals 18 residues. Written as DNA, the CDR3 is TGTGCCAGCAGCTTAGTCCATAGACAGGGGAGCTCCTACAATGAGCAGTTCTTC. Its translation is CASSLVHRQGSSYNEQFF. Combining the CDR3 with reference TRBV7-9 and TRBJ2-1 gives the whole variable domain DTGVSQNPRHKITKRGQNVTFRCDPISEHNRLYWYRQTLGQGPEFLTYFQNEAQLEKSRLLSDRFSAERPKGSFSTLEIQRTEQGDSAMYLCASSLVHRQGSSYNEQFFGPGTRLTVL.

This clonotype was recorded many times. J is TRBJ1-1 and V is TRBV3-2; TRBD1, as called in the table, went unchecked against the DNA. TRBV3-2 is classified as a pseudogene. The CDR3 runs 17 residues. The CDR3 region has the DNA TGTGCCAGCAGCTCCAAACAAACCAGGGGTCTACACACTGAAGCTTTCTTT. Its protein is CASSSKQTRGLHTEAFF.

The rearrangement joins TRBV18 to TRBJ2-3; 7 bases match TRBD2. Germline CDR1 is KGHSH and CDR2 is LQKENI. V trimming: 6 bases; J trimming: 3 bases; junction bases outside the gene matches: 12. The CDR3 has 16 residues. The CDR3 sequence is CASSQSWAGVTDTQYF. DNA of the CDR3: TGTGCCAGCTCGCAATCGTGGGCGGGAGTTACAGATACGCAGTATTTT.

Relative to its sample, this clonotype is medium-sized. An end of the junction differs from the germline gene, which may be a read error. The chain has TRBV13 and TRBJ1-1, with a weak D call TRBD1 (6 bases). Per the germline V gene, CDR1 is PRHDT and CDR2 is FYEKMQ (reference sequence). The CDR3 sequence is 19 residues long. The CDR3 nucleotides read TGTGCCAGCAGCTTATCAGCGTGGACAGAGCCTTTTTCCAACAGTGAAGCTTTCTTT. Residues: CASSLSAWTEPFSNSEAFF.